The sequence of this TCR beta chain was determined in a study of T cell responses to AZD1222 COVID-19 vaccine. Overall study findings and caveats: Epitopes outside B.1.351 and B.1.1.7 mutated regions reportedly drew nearly half of spike TCRs.

On this clone: Its antigen is currently unknown.

Method: immunoSEQ multiplex PCR; TCRdb's copy keeps in-frame clones and lacks some. This table holds about 160,000 clones, 80% to 90% found once. With 10 bases clipped from V and 3 bases from J, the junction kept 8 bases outside the gene matches. Germline CDR1 and CDR2: MDHEN and SYDVKM. This CDR3 has 13 residues. Sequencing used peripheral blood, obtained on day 0 of AZD1222 vaccination. The TCR comes from an adult in good health. The chain links TRBV28 to TRBJ1-1; TRBD1 aligns across 7 bases. The chain's CDR3 is CANKGQQDTEAFF. CDR3 DNA sequence: TGTGCCAACAAGGGACAGCAAGACACTGAAGCTTTCTTT.